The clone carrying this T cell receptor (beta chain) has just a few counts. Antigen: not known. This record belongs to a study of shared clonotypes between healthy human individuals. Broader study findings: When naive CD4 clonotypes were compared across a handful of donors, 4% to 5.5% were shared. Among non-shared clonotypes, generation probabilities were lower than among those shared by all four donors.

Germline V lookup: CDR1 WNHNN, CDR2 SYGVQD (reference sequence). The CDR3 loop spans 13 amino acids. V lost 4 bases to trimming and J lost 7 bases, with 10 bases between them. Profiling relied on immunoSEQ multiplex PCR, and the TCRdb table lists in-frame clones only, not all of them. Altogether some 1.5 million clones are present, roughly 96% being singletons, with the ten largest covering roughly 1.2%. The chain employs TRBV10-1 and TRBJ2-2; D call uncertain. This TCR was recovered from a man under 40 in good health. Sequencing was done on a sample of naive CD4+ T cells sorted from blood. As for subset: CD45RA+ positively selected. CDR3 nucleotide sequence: TGCGCCAGCAGTGGTCCCTGGGACGGGGAGCTGTTTTTT. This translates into CASSGPWDGELFF.